These 18 T cell receptor beta chains came from one sample sequenced in a study of T cell responses to AZD1222 COVID-19 vaccine. Libraries were prepared by immunoSEQ multiplex PCR; TCRdb keeps only in-frame clonotypes and omits some of them. The profile covers more than 95,000 clones, with 80% to 90% appearing a single time and around 45% taken by the ten largest. Sequenced here: peripheral blood, sampled 28 days after the second AZD1222 dose. The receptors were gathered from an adult who received the AZD1222 COVID-19 vaccine.

This rearrangement joins TRBV28 to TRBJ1-5; D may be TRBD1 (5 bases). V lost 2 bases to trimming and J lost 3 bases, with 11 bases between them. From germline, CDR1 is MDHEN and CDR2 SYDVKM. The CDR3 is made up of 15 amino acids. CDR3 coding DNA: TGTGCCAGCAGTTTACAGGGATCCCCCAATCAGCCCCAGCATTTT. Translation: CASSLQGSPNQPQHF.

This sequence joins TRBV6-2 or TRBV6-3 and TRBJ2-5; 7 nucleotides align to TRBD2. From germline, CDR1 is MNHEY and CDR2 SVGEGT. CDR3 length equals 14 residues. The junction had 3 bases not matched to a gene; V was cut back by 2 bases and J by 3 bases. The CDR3: CASSYGGREETQYF. The CDR3 coding sequence is TGTGCCAGCAGTTACGGCGGGAGAGAAGAGACCCAGTACTTC.

The V gene is TRBV28, the J gene TRBJ2-7, with 9 bases that match TRBD1. Unmatched junction bases numbered 8, after V lost 4 bases and J lost 4 bases. The CDR3 sequence is 15 residues long. Per germline, CDR1 MDHEN and CDR2 SYDVKM. DNA for the CDR3: TGTGCCAGCAGTTCCTCCGGGACAGGGCAATACGAGCAGTACTTC. Translating it yields CASSSSGTGQYEQYF.

The chain recombines TRBV6-5 with TRBJ1-2, with TRBD1 as a possible D gene (5 bases). This CDR3 region has 14 residues. Germline V gives CDR1 MNHEY, CDR2 SVGAGI. Trimming took off 0 bases at V and 8 bases at J, with 13 bases between the two ends. CDR3 loop: CASSYSRGAMGYTF. The CDR3 DNA follows: TGTGCCAGCAGTTACTCGCGGGGCGCCATGGGCTACACCTTC.

This clone was detected once. The chain combines TRBV6-1 with TRBJ2-7; the D is unclear. The V end was cut by 0 bases, the J end by 2 bases, with 11 bases between. CDR1 MNHNS and CDR2 SASEGT come from the germline V gene. CDR3 size: 15 residues. As DNA, the CDR3 is TGTGCCAGCAGTGAAGCGCAAACGCCGACCTACGAGCAGTACTTC. This sequence encodes CASSEAQTPTYEQYF.

The chain uses TRBV7-3 and TRBJ2-1; the match to TRBD1 covers 8 bases. The CDR3 is 15 amino acids. J lost 5 bases, V lost 5 bases, and 8 bases had no gene match. The V gene's germline CDR1 is SGHTA and CDR2 FQGTGA. The CDR3 nucleotides read TGTGCCAGCAGCCCCGGGACAGGTACCGACAATGAGCAGTTCTTC. Translating gives CASSPGTGTDNEQFF.

V usage is TRBV6-2 or TRBV6-3 and J usage is TRBJ2-3; tentatively, D is TRBD1 (6 bases). Germline-derived CDR1 and CDR2 are MNHEY and SVGEGT. Trimming pared 0 bases from V and 4 bases from J, leaving 11 bases between. This CDR3 has 15 amino acids. CDR3 sequence (DNA): TGTGCCAGCAGTTACTCGGGGGCCGGTGCAGATACGCAGTATTTT. It is translated as CASSYSGAGADTQYF.

V gene TRBV7-9 combines with J gene TRBJ1-3, with no clear D. The length of the CDR3 is 14 residues. Trimming stripped 3 bases from V and 2 bases from J, with 8 bases between. CDR1 SEHNR and CDR2 FQNEAQ come from the germline V gene (reference sequence). This CDR3 is CASSLLGAGNTIYF. The CDR3 DNA reads as TGTGCCAGCAGCTTGCTGGGAGCTGGAAACACCATATATTTT.

The chain couples TRBV9 to TRBJ2-6, with 12 bases identical to TRBD1. Germline values: CDR1 SGDLS, CDR2 YYNGEE. The CDR3 runs 22 residues. V lost 0 bases and J lost 2; bases outside the gene matches: 15. The DNA of the CDR3 is TGTGCCAGCAGCGTAGAGGGACAGGGGGCGCCTCCAGGTGGACCTGGGGCCAACGTCCTGACTTTC. It is translated as CASSVEGQGAPPGGPGANVLTF.

This chain links TRBV12-3 or TRBV12-4 with TRBJ2-7, with D uncertain. The CDR3 contains 11 residues. The V and J ends lost 3 bases and 4 bases respectively, with 4 bases between them. The DNA of the CDR3 is TGTGCCAGCAGTTTTAGGTACGAGCAGTACTTC. Translated, it gives CASSFRYEQYF.

CDR3 loop: CASSQRGNQPQHF. CDR3 DNA sequence: TGTGCCAGCAGCCAAAGGGGCAATCAGCCCCAGCATTTT. The chain recombines TRBV3-1 (or the pseudogene TRBV3-2) with TRBJ1-5, with D hard to call. The CDR3 loop spans 13 amino acids. CDR1 and CDR2 from the germline V gene are LGHDT and YNNKEL (reference sequence). The germline V and J ends were trimmed by 2 bases and 2 bases, with 4 bases remaining between them.

The J gene is TRBJ2-7, the V gene TRBV28, with a possible D match to TRBD2 (5 bases). Trimming removed 4 bases from V and 3 bases from J, with 13 bases in between. This CDR3 comprises 14 residues. Germline lookup yields CDR1 MDHEN and CDR2 SYDVKM. CDR3 bases: TGTGCCAGCAGTTCTGTAGGCGGGCGCTACGAGCAGTACTTC. Translating it yields CASSSVGGRYEQYF.

The genes are TRBV24-1 and TRBJ2-5; possibly TRBD1 or TRBD2 for D (6 bases each). CDR3 size: 14 residues. Germline V gene lookup returns CDR1 KGHDR and CDR2 SFDVKD. V was clipped by 5 bases and J by 3 bases, with 12 bases between them. The CDR3 loop is CATSGSGEEETQYF. The DNA of the CDR3 is TGTGCCACCAGTGGGTCAGGGGAGGAAGAGACCCAGTACTTC.

The chain has TRBV2 and TRBJ1-3, with D hard to call. Germline loops: CDR1 SNHLY, CDR2 FYNNEI. This CDR3 has 15 amino acids. Trimming left V 5 bases short and J 1 base short, with 12 bases between. The CDR3 reads CASSFSVGSGNTIYF. DNA of the CDR3: TGTGCCAGCAGTTTCTCCGTGGGATCTGGAAACACCATATATTTT.

This clone was recorded once. The CDR3 loop reads CASSTGGRQGANGYTF. The CDR3 DNA is TGTGCCAGCAGCACTGGGGGCCGACAGGGGGCCAATGGCTACACCTTC. The J gene is TRBJ1-2, the V gene TRBV7-2, with TRBD1 identical over 10 bases. The CDR3 extends over 16 amino acids. Germline assignment: CDR1 SGHTA and CDR2 FQGNSA. J was trimmed by 6 bases and V by 5 bases; bases with no gene match: 12.

V usage is TRBV5-1 and J usage is TRBJ2-3; D is unresolved. CDR1 SGHRS and CDR2 YFSETQ come from the germline V gene. The ends were cut back, 0 bases at V and 0 bases at J, with 5 bases in the middle. The CDR3 covers 14 residues. The CDR3 is CASSLGQSTDTQYF. DNA for the CDR3: TGCGCCAGCAGCTTGGGCCAGAGCACAGATACGCAGTATTTT.

The sample holds a few counts of this clone. The chain recombines TRBV7-2 with TRBJ2-7; D is unclear. CDR3 length equals 14 residues. Trimming took off 0 bases at V and 0 bases at J, with 6 bases between the two ends. Germline CDR1 and CDR2: SGHTA and FQGNSA. The CDR3 bases are TGTGCCAGCAGCTTAGCAGCCAACTCCTACGAGCAGTACTTC. This sequence encodes CASSLAANSYEQYF.

The chain uses TRBV6-6 and TRBJ2-7; possibly TRBD2 for D (5 bases). Germline lookup yields CDR1 MNHNY and CDR2 SVGAGI (reference sequence). The V end lost 8 bases, the J end lost 2 bases, and 13 bases lay between the germline ends. The CDR3 has 13 residues. CDR3 protein: CASGETVTYEQYF. DNA of the CDR3: TGTGCCAGCGGGGAGACGGTCACCTACGAGCAGTACTTC.